One and the same sample provided the 5 T cell receptor beta chains below, sequenced in a study of blood T cell repertoires in COVID-19. Profiling relied on immunoSEQ multiplex PCR, and the TCRdb table lists in-frame clones only, not all of them. The data show approximately 220,000 clones, with around 84% seen just once and roughly 4.1% held by the top ten. Sequenced material: peripheral blood. These receptor sequences come from a man aged 45-65 years with acute or convalescent COVID-19.

The chain carries TRBV7-9 and TRBJ1-1, with D unclear. This CDR3 is 17 amino acids long. CDR1 and CDR2 from the germline V gene are SEHNR and FQNEAQ (reference sequence). Between the trimmed V and J ends, which lost 2 bases and 0 bases, there was a span of 16 bases. CDR3 nucleotides: TGTGCCAGCAGCTTACTCCGAGACCCGGGTATGAACACTGAAGCTTTCTTT. Translation: CASSLLRDPGMNTEAFF. Using reference TRBV7-9 and TRBJ1-1 for the parts outside the CDR3, the full variable domain is DTGVSQNPRHKITKRGQNVTFRCDPISEHNRLYWYRQTLGQGPEFLTYFQNEAQLEKSRLLSDRFSAERPKGSFSTLEIQRTEQGDSAMYLCASSLLRDPGMNTEAFFGQGTRLTVV.

The chain links TRBV10-3 to TRBJ1-4; the D gene is possibly TRBD1 (5 bases). The CDR3 has 15 amino acids. CDR1 and CDR2 (germline): ENHRY, SYGVKD. V was trimmed by 3 bases and J by 0 bases, leaving 8 bases between them. The CDR3 loop reads CAISEKGATNEKLFF. In DNA form, the CDR3 reads TGTGCCATCAGTGAAAAAGGGGCAACTAATGAAAAACTGTTTTTT.

The chain couples TRBV7-9 to TRBJ2-5, with D perhaps TRBD2 (6 bases). This CDR3 region has 14 residues. Trimming removed 2 bases at V and 7 bases at J, with 14 bases between. Germline V gene data show CDR1 as SEHNR and CDR2 as FQNEAQ (reference sequence). The CDR3 DNA reads TGTGCCAGCAGCTTAAGCGGGTTAGGAGGGACCCAGTACTTC. Its translation is CASSLSGLGGTQYF.

This chain links TRBV11-3 with TRBJ1-1; the D gene is possibly TRBD1 (5 bases). Germline CDR1 is SGHNT and CDR2 is YENEEA. V was trimmed by 5 bases and J by 3 bases, leaving 16 bases between them. The CDR3 runs to 15 residues. The CDR3 DNA sequence: TGTGCCAGCAGCCCCACCGGGCAGGGCCACACTGAAGCTTTCTTT. It encodes CASSPTGQGHTEAFF.

CDR3 in amino acids: CASSPPWQVGTEAFF. The DNA of the CDR3 is TGTGCCAGCAGTCCCCCGTGGCAGGTCGGAACTGAAGCTTTCTTT. The chain is built from TRBV25-1 and TRBJ1-1; D uncertain. Germline assignment: CDR1 MGHDK and CDR2 SYGVNS. The V and J ends lost 5 bases and 5 bases respectively, with 18 bases between them. The CDR3 sequence is 15 residues long.